This T cell receptor (beta chain) was found in a study of shared clonotypes between healthy human individuals. In the case of this clone: Its specificity is unknown.

Regarding the study as a whole: For naive CD4 cells, roughly 5% of clonotypes were shared across a few donors. It was anticipated that sequencing depth would influence how many clonotypes donors shared.

The authors loaded about 200 ng DNA, some 32,000 T cell genomes, into sorted-subset replicate PCRs. Libraries were prepared by immunoSEQ multiplex PCR; TCRdb keeps only in-frame clonotypes and omits some of them. The table has more than 2,000,000 clones, approximately 95% seen once. Germline CDR1 is MGHDK and CDR2 is SYGVNS. The CDR3 covers 14 residues. The V and J ends lost 5 bases and 2 bases respectively, with 13 bases between them. This chain links TRBV25-1 with TRBJ2-7, with D maybe TRBD1 (6 bases). The receptor's source is a man between 18 and 29 years old in good health. Some clones in this sample may be carry-over from other donors' samples. Sequencing was performed on naive CD4+ T cells from PBMCs. Subset specified: CD45RA+ positively selected. In nucleotides, the CDR3 is TGTGCCAGCAGTTACCGGCAGGGGCCCTACGAGCAGTACTTC. Encoded protein: CASSYRQGPYEQYF.